The sample holds many counts of the clone carrying this T cell receptor beta chain. What it recognizes is unknown. CDR3 length: 14 residues. Trimming cost V 4 bases and J 0 bases, with 4 bases left between them. Germline CDR1 is SGHVS and CDR2 is FNYEAQ. The data stem from a study of T-cell reconstitution after alpha-beta-depleted transplantation in children. Unique molecular identifiers were incorporated during preparation of the TCRbeta library. TCRdb recomputed calls from the PCR reads with MiXCR, one row per CDR3 protein. Of tens of thousands of distinct CDR3 sequences listed, roughly 4.4% were seen once; the top ten hold approximately 20%. Points from the study as a whole: Hyperexpanded clones declined; after one year, newly produced T cells mostly supplied diversity. TCRbeta diversity was high at day 60 in some patients (a result of surviving recipient T cells and thymic progenitors).

The clonotype comes from a boy under two years old who had a stem cell transplant for acute myeloid leukemia, so the T cells may come from the graft donor. V gene TRBV7-6 combines with J gene TRBJ1-6; unclear D gene. The sequencing here drew on PBMCs, mostly from graft donor cells, taken 180 days after TCRalphabeta/CD19-depleted stem cell transplant. The CDR3 nucleotides are TGTGCCAGCAGCTCTAGCTCCTATAATTCACCCCTCCACTTT. This sequence encodes CASSSSSYNSPLHF.